One and the same sample provided the 19 T cell receptor beta chains below, sequenced in a study of cytomegalovirus exposure and HLA in healthy donors. PCR primers comprised 60 Vbeta and 13 Jbeta primers. TCRdb's copy holds only in-frame clones and misses some; the assay was immunoSEQ multiplex PCR. The profile covers 200,000 to 300,000 clones, with roughly 78% appearing a single time and around 0.44% taken by the ten largest. The sequenced sample consisted of PBMCs. The origin of the receptors is a boy younger than 18 in good health and CMV-seronegative.

The gene calls are TRBV19 and TRBJ2-2, with D perhaps matching TRBD1 (6 bases). CDR3 size: 13 residues. The germline gives CDR1 LNHDA, CDR2 SQIVND (reference sequence). V was cut by 8 bases and J by 4 bases, with 11 bases left in between. The CDR3 coding sequence is TGTGCCAGTTCGAAAGGGGGCACCGGGGAGCTGTTTTTT. The encoded protein is CASSKGGTGELFF.

The V call is TRBV5-1, the J call TRBJ2-1; 9 nucleotides line up with TRBD1. Trimming removed 3 bases from V and 6 bases from J; junction bases left unmatched: 19. Germline V gene data show CDR1 as SGHRS and CDR2 as YFSETQ. There are 19 residues in the CDR3. The CDR3 DNA reads TGCGCCAGCAGCTGGGCTACCGGGACAGGGCTGAGATGGGGCAATGAGCAGTTCTTC. Its translation: CASSWATGTGLRWGNEQFF.

This sequence joins TRBV5-4 and TRBJ2-5; 7 bases line up with TRBD1. The length of the CDR3 is 15 residues. V shed 0 bases and J 1 base; nucleotides not matched to a gene: 3. CDR1 and CDR2 (germline): SGHNT, YYREEE (reference sequence). Here the CDR3 reads CASSLEGTAQETQYF. CDR3 coding DNA: TGTGCCAGCAGCTTGGAAGGGACAGCCCAAGAGACCCAGTACTTC.

The chain has TRBV27 and TRBJ2-3; 12 bases match TRBD2. V gave up 6 bases and J gave up 4 bases; unmatched junction bases: 8. This CDR3 has 16 residues. Looked up from germline, CDR1 is MNHEY and CDR2 is SMNVEV (reference sequence). The CDR3 DNA is TGTGCCAGCAGCCTTTTACTAGCGGGGGGTGCAGATACGCAGTATTTT. This encodes CASSLLLAGGADTQYF.

The rearrangement uses TRBV7-2 and TRBJ2-7, with a possible D match to TRBD1 (6 bases). Germline V gene lookup returns CDR1 SGHTA and CDR2 FQGNSA. CDR3 length: 14 amino acids. V was clipped by 1 base and J by 4 bases, with 11 bases between them. In nucleotides, the CDR3 is TGTGCCAGCAGCTTAGGATTGGGGGCTTACGAGCAGTACTTC. Residues: CASSLGLGAYEQYF.

This clone has a single count. The rearrangement uses TRBV5-5 and TRBJ2-7; D might be TRBD2 (7 bases). CDR3 size: 15 residues. The germline gives CDR1 SGHKS, CDR2 YYEKEE (reference sequence). V lost 2 bases to trimming and J lost 4 bases, with 16 bases between them. The CDR3 loop is CASSFAGGGLYEQYF. Written as DNA, the CDR3 is TGTGCCAGCAGCTTCGCCGGCGGGGGCCTGTACGAGCAGTACTTC.

This clone was counted between two and nine times. The rearrangement joins TRBV7-2 to TRBJ1-5; 7 bases are shared with TRBD1. CDR3 size: 14 residues. Germline trimming cut 2 bases from V and 7 bases from J; bases unmatched to any gene: 5. Germline loops: CDR1 SGHTA, CDR2 FQGNSA. The CDR3 DNA sequence: TGTGCCAGCAGCTTATCAGGGGGTAGGCAGCCCCAGCATTTT. Amino acids: CASSLSGGRQPQHF.

The chain recombines TRBV6-6 with TRBJ1-1; 10 bases are a match to TRBD1. CDR3 length equals 12 residues. Germline V gives CDR1 MNHNY, CDR2 SVGAGI (reference sequence). The V segment lost 8 bases and the J segment 5 bases; nucleotides outside the gene matches: 2. DNA for the CDR3: TGTGCCAGCGACAGGGGGCTTACTGAAGCTTTCTTT. Translation: CASDRGLTEAFF.

V gene TRBV7-9 combines with J gene TRBJ1-1, with unresolved D. Trimming removed 5 bases from V and 8 bases from J, with 21 bases in between. The CDR3 loop spans 15 amino acids. Per germline, CDR1 SEHNR and CDR2 FQNEAQ (reference sequence). CDR3 bases: TGTGCCAGCAGCCTCCTGACGACGCGGTCGGGAGAAGCTTTCTTT. This sequence encodes CASSLLTTRSGEAFF.

The V gene is TRBV10-3, the J gene TRBJ1-4, with a possible D match to TRBD1 (5 bases). Germline CDR1 reads ENHRY; CDR2 reads SYGVKD. The germline V and J ends were trimmed by 3 bases and 7 bases, with 18 bases remaining between them. This CDR3 spans 16 amino acids. CDR3 region: CAISDRGLPTGEKLFF. CDR3 coding DNA: TGTGCCATCAGTGACCGGGGACTCCCTACGGGTGAAAAACTGTTTTTT.

The chain combines TRBV30 with TRBJ1-4; weak D call: TRBD1 (5 bases). Trimming cost V 7 bases and J 9 bases, with 15 bases left between them. From germline, CDR1 is GTSNPN and CDR2 SVGIG (reference sequence). The CDR3 loop spans 12 amino acids. The DNA of the CDR3 is TGTGCCTCGGCCGGGACTTCCAAAAAACTGTTTTTT. Translated: CASAGTSKKLFF. The whole variable domain, remainder taken from reference TRBV30 and TRBJ1-4, is SQTIHQWPATLVQPVGSPLSLECTVEGTSNPNLYWYRQAAGRGLQLLFYSVGIGQISSEVPQNLSASRPQDRQFILSSKKLLLSDSGFYLCASAGTSKKLFFGSGTQLSVL.

The V gene is TRBV5-1, the J gene TRBJ2-7; 14 nucleotides match TRBD2. The ends lost 7 bases at V and 2 bases at J; junction bases unmatched: 8. This CDR3 spans 16 amino acids. Germline CDR1 SGHRS, CDR2 YFSETQ. CDR3 sequence reads: CASSGLAGAGTYEQYF. In DNA form, the CDR3 reads TGCGCCAGCTCGGGACTAGCGGGAGCAGGGACCTACGAGCAGTACTTC.

The chain links TRBV19 to TRBJ1-2; D is unclear. CDR3 length: 15 residues. Germline V gene data show CDR1 as LNHDA and CDR2 as SQIVND (reference sequence). V was trimmed by 4 bases and J by 3 bases, leaving 15 bases between them. Written as DNA, the CDR3 is TGTGCCAGTAGTAAAGACGCGGAGAACTACTATGGCTACACCTTC. Translated, it gives CASSKDAENYYGYTF.

The chain employs TRBV11-2 and TRBJ2-7; D possibly corresponds to TRBD2 (6 bases). The germline CDR1 and CDR2 sequences are SGHAT and FQNNGV. The ends were cut back, 2 bases at V and 4 bases at J, with 9 bases in the middle. This CDR3 is 13 amino acids long. CDR3 amino acids: CASSLWREYEQYF. As DNA, the CDR3 is TGTGCCAGCAGCTTATGGCGGGAATACGAGCAGTACTTC.

The CDR3 reads CASSLAGDYEQYF. DNA of the CDR3: TGTGCCAGCAGCTTAGCAGGGGATTACGAGCAGTACTTC. V gene TRBV7-9 combines with J gene TRBJ2-7, with D possibly being TRBD1 (5 bases). CDR1 is SEHNR, CDR2 FQNEAQ, per germline (reference sequence). The V end lost 0 bases, the J end lost 4 bases, and 7 bases lay between the germline ends. The CDR3 contains 13 residues.

This clone was counted between two and nine times. The chain combines TRBV29-1 with TRBJ2-7, with a possible D match to TRBD2 (5 bases). Germline-derived CDR1 and CDR2 are SQVTM and ANQGSEA. CDR3 length equals 14 residues. V lost 7 bases and J 5 bases, leaving 21 bases between the germline ends. The CDR3 DNA reads as TGCAGCGCCCGGGGTGGGTTTGGCGCGGACGAGCAGTACTTC. As protein: CSARGGFGADEQYF.

In DNA form, the CDR3 reads TGCAGCGTGGGGTACAGGGCTCTGGACACTGAAGCTTTCTTT. Its translation: CSVGYRALDTEAFF. V and J are TRBV29-1 and TRBJ1-1, with a weak D call TRBD1 (6 bases). The CDR3 covers 14 residues. The ends were cut back, 6 bases at V and 3 bases at J, with 17 bases in the middle. Looked up from germline, CDR1 is SQVTM and CDR2 is ANQGSEA.

The J gene is TRBJ1-6, the V gene TRBV4-1; 9 bases are a match to TRBD1. The length of the CDR3 is 16 residues. CDR1 and CDR2 (germline): MGHRA, YSYEKL. Germline trimming cut 1 base from V and 5 bases from J; bases unmatched to any gene: 3. CDR3: CASSQGRDRDNSPLHF. CDR3 sequence (DNA): TGCGCCAGCAGCCAAGGCCGGGACAGGGATAATTCACCCCTCCACTTT.

The chain links TRBV10-3 to TRBJ2-1; perhaps TRBD1 as D (6 bases). CDR1 ENHRY and CDR2 SYGVKD come from the germline V gene. This CDR3 is 14 amino acids long. Trimming pared 8 bases from V and 0 bases from J, leaving 11 bases between. The CDR3 sequence is CAIWEGGSYNEQFF. The CDR3 DNA sequence: TGTGCCATCTGGGAAGGGGGCTCCTACAATGAGCAGTTCTTC.